A selection of T cell receptor beta chains follows, all from one sample in a study of T cells in Graves' hyperthyroidism and ophthalmopathy. TCRdb independently ran MiXCR on the multiplex PCR reads; one entry per CDR3 protein. The sample records 560,000 or so distinct CDR3 sequences, 46% being singletons. Specimen: peripheral blood or thyroid tissue (not recorded which). These receptors originate from a woman under 30 with Graves' hyperthyroidism. The CDR3 runs from the conserved cysteine through the conserved F or W. The order of the fields is J gene, V gene, clone size, D gene, CDR3 DNA, CDR3 protein. A D gene is named only where the DNA matches it firmly. Clone size appears in some rows only: once, few, many, or a class for an expanded clone.

>TRBJ1-2|TRBV15|many|TRBD1
TGTGCCACCAGCAGGCGGGGGACAGGGAAAGGCTACACCTTC
CATSRRGTGKGYTF
>TRBJ1-1|TRBV19|.|.
TGTGCCAGTAGTATTTTTGGCCAGGGAGGAGCTTTCTTT
CASSIFGQGGAFF
>TRBJ2-5|TRBV7-2|.|TRBD2
TGTGCCAGCAGCACGCGCGGGACTAGCGAGACCCAGTACTTC
CASSTRGTSETQYF
>TRBJ2-7|TRBV9|.|TRBD2
TGTGCCAGCAGCCGATTAGCGGGCGCAACCTACGAGCAGTACTTC
CASSRLAGATYEQYF
>TRBJ1-1|TRBV7-9|once|.
TGTGCCAGCAGCCTACTGCCATGGAAAGCTTTCTTT
CASSLLPWKAFF
>TRBJ2-7|TRBV15|many|.
TGTGCCACCAGCAGGGAGTATTCGGTGAGGTACGAGCAGTACTTC
CATSREYSVRYEQYF
>TRBJ1-6|TRBV15|.|.
TGTGCCACCAGCAGACAGGGGAAGAGATCACCCCTCCACTTT
CATSRQGKRSPLHF
>TRBJ1-2|TRBV15|.|TRBD1
TGTGCCACCAGCAGAGATTACTTGTGGACAGGGCCCGTTGGCTACACCTTC
CATSRDYLWTGPVGYTF
>TRBJ1-4|TRBV19|many|.
TGTGCCACCGCGGGACGGTGGAATGAAAAACTGTTTTTT
CATAGRWNEKLFF
>TRBJ1-2|TRBV19|.|.
TGTGCCAGCACCCTAGCGGGGGGTAGAGGCTACACCTTC
CASTLAGGRGYTF
>TRBJ2-5|TRBV29-1|.|.
TGCAGCTTAGCGGAGGGGCGTAAGACCCAGTACTTC
CSLAEGRKTQYF
>TRBJ1-2|TRBV20-1|.|.
TGCAGTGCTAGAGATCTTAGGACAACTTATGGCTACACCTTC
CSARDLRTTYGYTF
>TRBJ1-5|TRBV2|.|.
TGTGCCAGCAGCGTTGTCCAGGGTCGCAATCAGCCCCAGCATTTT
CASSVVQGRNQPQHF
>TRBJ1-4|TRBV10-3|.|.
TGTGCCATCAGTGAGTCGGATAATGAAAAACTGTTTTTT
CAISESDNEKLFF
>TRBJ2-2|TRBV7-2|few|.
TGTGCCAGCAGATTGACTAGTTTTGGCGGGGAGCTGTTTTTT
CASRLTSFGGELFF
>TRBJ1-1|TRBV7-2|many|.
TGTGCCAGCAGCGTACAGGAGGGCACTGAAGCTTTCTTT
CASSVQEGTEAFF
>TRBJ1-5|TRBV2|few|TRBD1
TGTGCCAGCAGCCTACAGACAGGGGCCAGCAATCAGCCCCAGCATTTT
CASSLQTGASNQPQHF
>TRBJ2-7|TRBV2|few|.
TGTGCCAGCAGTTACTCGGGCAGGGCGACCTCCTACGAGCAGTACTTC
CASSYSGRATSYEQYF
>TRBJ2-5|TRBV7-2|.|TRBD1
TGTGCCAGCAGCTTAGCGCAGGGGGCCGAGACCCAGTACTTC
CASSLAQGAETQYF
>TRBJ1-2|TRBV7-9|.|.
TGTGCCAGCAGCTTCTCTATGGGGAGTGGCTACACCTTC
CASSFSMGSGYTF
>TRBJ2-7|TRBV25-1|.|.
TGTGCCAGCAGTGAACCACAGGGACTCGAGCAGTACTTC
CASSEPQGLEQYF
>TRBJ1-5|TRBV6-5|.|.
TGTGCCAGCAGTTTTAAGGCGGAACATCAGCCCCAGCATTTT
CASSFKAEHQPQHF
>TRBJ2-7|TRBV29-1|few|TRBD1
TGCAGCGTAGGGACAGGCAAATACGAGCAGTACTTC
CSVGTGKYEQYF
>TRBJ2-5|TRBV7-9|.|TRBD2
TGTGCCAGTAGTACGCTAGGTACTAGCGGCCAAGAGACCCAGTACTTC
CASSTLGTSGQETQYF
>TRBJ2-7|TRBV10-3|many|TRBD2
TGTGCCACCGGGACTAGCGGAACCTACGAGCAGTACTTC
CATGTSGTYEQYF
>TRBJ1-2|TRBV25-1|.|.
TGTGCCAGCAGTGAAATGGAAGGGATAGATGGCTACACCTTC
CASSEMEGIDGYTF
>TRBJ1-1|TRBV24-1|.|TRBD1
TGTGCCACCATCGCGACAGGGAGTGAAGCTTTCTTT
CATIATGSEAFF
>TRBJ1-1|TRBV29-1|once|.
TGCAGCGCAGCCGGGGCTCAGACGAACACTGAAGCTTTCTTT
CSAAGAQTNTEAFF
>TRBJ2-3|TRBV14|.|.
TGTGCCAGCAGCCCCTACAGGGTTGATACGCAGTATTTT
CASSPYRVDTQYF
>TRBJ1-2|TRBV19|.|.
TGTGCCAGTAGCCGTTATAGGGGAGGGCGCCTAGACTACACCTTC
CASSRYRGGRLDYTF
>TRBJ1-3|TRBV29-1|many|TRBD1
TGCAGCGTTGACACAGGGGCGGGAAACACCATATATTTT
CSVDTGAGNTIYF
>TRBJ2-6|TRBV7-3|.|.
TGTGCCAGCAGTTACAAGGTGGGAGCCAACGTCCTGACTTTC
CASSYKVGANVLTF
>TRBJ1-1|TRBV29-1|many|.
TGCAGCGTTGAGCGAGGGGGCACTGAAGCTTTCTTT
CSVERGGTEAFF
>TRBJ1-1|TRBV7-9|.|TRBD1
TGTGCCAGCACCCCCCGGAGGGGGCAAGTGGACACTGAAGCTTTCTTT
CASTPRRGQVDTEAFF
>TRBJ1-6|TRBV10-3|.|.
TGTGCCATCGGGAGGGAATATAATTCACCCCTCCACTTT
CAIGREYNSPLHF